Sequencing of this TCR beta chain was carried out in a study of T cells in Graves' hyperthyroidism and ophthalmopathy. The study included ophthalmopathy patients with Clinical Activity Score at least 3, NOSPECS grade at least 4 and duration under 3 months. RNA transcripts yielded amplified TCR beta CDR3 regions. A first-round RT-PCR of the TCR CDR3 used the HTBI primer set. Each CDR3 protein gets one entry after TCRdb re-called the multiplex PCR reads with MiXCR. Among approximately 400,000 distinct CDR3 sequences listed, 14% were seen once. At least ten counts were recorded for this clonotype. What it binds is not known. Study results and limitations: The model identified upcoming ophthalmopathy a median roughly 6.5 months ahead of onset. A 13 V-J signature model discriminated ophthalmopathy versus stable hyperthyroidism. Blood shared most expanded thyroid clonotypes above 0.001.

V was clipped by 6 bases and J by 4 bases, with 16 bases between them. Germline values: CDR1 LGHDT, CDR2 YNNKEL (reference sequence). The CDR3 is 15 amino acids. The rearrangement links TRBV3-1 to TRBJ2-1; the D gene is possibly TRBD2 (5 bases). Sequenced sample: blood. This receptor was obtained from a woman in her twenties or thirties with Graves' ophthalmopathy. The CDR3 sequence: CASRPSGTHYNEQFF. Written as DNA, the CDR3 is TGTGCCAGCAGACCCTCGGGAACCCATTACAATGAGCAGTTCTTC.